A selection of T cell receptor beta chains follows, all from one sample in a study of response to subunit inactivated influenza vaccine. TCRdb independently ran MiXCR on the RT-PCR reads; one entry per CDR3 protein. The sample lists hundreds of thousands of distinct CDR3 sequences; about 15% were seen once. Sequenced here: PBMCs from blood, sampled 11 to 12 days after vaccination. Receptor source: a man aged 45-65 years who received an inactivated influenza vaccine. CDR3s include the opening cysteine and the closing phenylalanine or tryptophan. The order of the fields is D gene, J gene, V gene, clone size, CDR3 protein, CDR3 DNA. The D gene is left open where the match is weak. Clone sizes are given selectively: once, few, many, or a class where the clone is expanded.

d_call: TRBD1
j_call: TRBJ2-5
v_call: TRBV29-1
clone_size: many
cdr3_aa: CSVEMDRETDQETQYF
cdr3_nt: TGCAGCGTTGAAATGGACAGGGAAACCGATCAAGAGACCCAGTACTTC

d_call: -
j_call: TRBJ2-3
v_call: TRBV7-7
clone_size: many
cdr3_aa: CASSAGGDTQYF
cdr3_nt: TGTGCTAGCAGCGCCGGAGGTGATACGCAGTATTTT

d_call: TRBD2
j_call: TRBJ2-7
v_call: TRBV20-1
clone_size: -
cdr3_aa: CSASSGRSRYEQYF
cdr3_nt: TGCAGTGCGTCTAGCGGGAGATCTAGATACGAGCAGTACTTC

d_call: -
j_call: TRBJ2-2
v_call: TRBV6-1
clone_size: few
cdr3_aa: CASSEIGMNTGELFF
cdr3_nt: TGTGCCAGCAGTGAAATAGGGATGAACACCGGGGAGCTGTTTTTT

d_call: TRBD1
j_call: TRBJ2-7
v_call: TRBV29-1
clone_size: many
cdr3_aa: CSVGQGLYEQYF
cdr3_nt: TGCAGCGTGGGACAGGGGTTATACGAGCAGTACTTC

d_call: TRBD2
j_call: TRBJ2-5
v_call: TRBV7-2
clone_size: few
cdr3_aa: CASSFPSGGETQYF
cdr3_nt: TGTGCCAGCAGCTTTCCTAGCGGGGGAGAGACCCAGTACTTC

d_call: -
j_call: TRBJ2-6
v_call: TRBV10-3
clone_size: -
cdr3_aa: CAISETRGAGVLTF
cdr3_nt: TGTGCCATCAGTGAAACAAGAGGTGCAGGCGTCCTGACTTTC

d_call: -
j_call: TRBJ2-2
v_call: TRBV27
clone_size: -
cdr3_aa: CASSTRVGQNTGELFF
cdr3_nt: TGTGCCAGCAGCACCCGCGTGGGGCAGAACACCGGGGAGCTGTTTTTT

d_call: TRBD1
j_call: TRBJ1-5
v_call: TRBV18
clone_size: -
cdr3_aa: CASSLNGRGGLNQPQHF
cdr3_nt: TGTGCCAGCTCTCTTAATGGAAGAGGGGGCTTGAATCAGCCCCAGCATTTT

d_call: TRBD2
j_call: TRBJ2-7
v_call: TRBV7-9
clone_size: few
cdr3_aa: CASSRKGLAGGYYEQYF
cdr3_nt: TGTGCCAGCAGCAGAAAGGGACTAGCGGGCGGATACTACGAGCAGTACTTC

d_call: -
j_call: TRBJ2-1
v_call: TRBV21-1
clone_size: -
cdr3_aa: CASSNRRGGPGQFF
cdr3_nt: TGTGCCAGCAGCAACCGTCGGGGGGGGCCTGGGCAGTTCTTC

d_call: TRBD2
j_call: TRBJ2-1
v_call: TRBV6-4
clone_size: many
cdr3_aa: CASSELREGHGLGFF
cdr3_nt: TGTGCCAGCAGTGAGCTTCGGGAGGGCCATGGGTTGGGGTTCTTC

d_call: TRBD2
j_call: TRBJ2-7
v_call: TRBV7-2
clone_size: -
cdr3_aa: CASSLSRDYPPYEQYF
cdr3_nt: TGTGCCAGCAGCCTCTCCCGGGACTACCCTCCCTACGAGCAGTACTTC

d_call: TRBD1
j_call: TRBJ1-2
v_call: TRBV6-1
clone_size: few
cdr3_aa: CASSQTGSLVGYTF
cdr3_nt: TGTGCCAGCAGTCAGACAGGGAGTTTAGTTGGCTACACCTTC

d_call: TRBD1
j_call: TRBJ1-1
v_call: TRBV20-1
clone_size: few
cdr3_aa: CSALDRVMAFF
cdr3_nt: TGCAGTGCCTTGGACAGGGTAATGGCTTTCTTT

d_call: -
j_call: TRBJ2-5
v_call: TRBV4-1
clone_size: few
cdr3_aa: CASSQGVFQETQYF
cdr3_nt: TGCGCCAGCAGCCAAGGTGTCTTCCAAGAGACCCAGTACTTC

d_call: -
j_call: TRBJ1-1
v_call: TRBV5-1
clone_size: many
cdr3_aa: CASSLDWGPEAFF
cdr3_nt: TGCGCCAGCAGCTTGGATTGGGGCCCCGAAGCTTTCTTT

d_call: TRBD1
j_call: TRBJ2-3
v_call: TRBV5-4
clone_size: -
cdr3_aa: CASSLLLRDRNILSTDTQYF
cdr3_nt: TGTGCCAGCAGCTTGCTACTCCGGGACAGGAACATTCTTAGCACAGATACGCAGTATTTT

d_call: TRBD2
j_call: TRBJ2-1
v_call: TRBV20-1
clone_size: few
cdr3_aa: CSARQLTSGVNEQFF
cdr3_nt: TGCAGTGCTAGACAATTGACTAGCGGGGTCAATGAGCAGTTCTTC

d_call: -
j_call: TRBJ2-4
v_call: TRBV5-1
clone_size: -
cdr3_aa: CASSPGIVIDIQYF
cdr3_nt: TGCGCCAGCAGCCCGGGGATTGTAATTGACATTCAGTACTTC

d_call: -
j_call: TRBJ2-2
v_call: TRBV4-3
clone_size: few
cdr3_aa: CASSQELALTNTGELFF
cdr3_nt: TGCGCCAGCAGCCAAGAGCTAGCGTTGACCAACACCGGGGAGCTGTTTTTT

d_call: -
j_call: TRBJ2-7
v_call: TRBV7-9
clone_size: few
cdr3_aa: CASSHPSIGYEQYF
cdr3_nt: TGTGCCAGCAGCCACCCTTCGATCGGCTACGAGCAGTACTTC

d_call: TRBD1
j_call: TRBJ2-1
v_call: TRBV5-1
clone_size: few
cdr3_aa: CASNPGGNNEQFF
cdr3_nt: TGCGCCAGCAATCCAGGGGGAAACAATGAGCAGTTCTTC

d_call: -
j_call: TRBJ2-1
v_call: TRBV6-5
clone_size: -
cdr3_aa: CASSYMNEQFF
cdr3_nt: TGTGCCAGCAGTTATATGAATGAGCAGTTCTTC

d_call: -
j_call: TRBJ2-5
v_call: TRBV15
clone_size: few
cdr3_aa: CATSRDAQETQYF
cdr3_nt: TGTGCCACCAGCCGGGACGCCCAAGAGACCCAGTACTTC

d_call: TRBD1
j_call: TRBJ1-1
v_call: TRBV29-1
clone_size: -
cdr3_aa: CSVRRTGGKPEAFF
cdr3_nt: TGCAGCGTTCGACGGACAGGGGGGAAGCCTGAAGCTTTCTTT

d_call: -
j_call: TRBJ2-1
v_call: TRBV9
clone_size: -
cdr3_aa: CASSVATGGVSEQFF
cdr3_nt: TGTGCCAGCAGCGTAGCTACAGGTGGGGTGAGTGAGCAGTTCTTC

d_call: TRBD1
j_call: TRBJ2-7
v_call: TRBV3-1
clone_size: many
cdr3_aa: CASSPSYRGTGGNEQYF
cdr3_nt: TGTGCCAGCAGCCCCTCGTACCGCGGGACAGGGGGCAACGAGCAGTACTTC

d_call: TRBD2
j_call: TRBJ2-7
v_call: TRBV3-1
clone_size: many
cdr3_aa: CASSQDSGRASEQYF
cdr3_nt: TGTGCCAGCAGCCAAGATAGCGGGAGGGCCTCCGAGCAGTACTTC

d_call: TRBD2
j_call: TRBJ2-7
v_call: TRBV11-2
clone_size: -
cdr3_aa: CASSLGNSGGSYEQYF
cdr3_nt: TGTGCCAGCAGCTTAGGAAATAGCGGGGGGTCCTACGAGCAGTACTTC

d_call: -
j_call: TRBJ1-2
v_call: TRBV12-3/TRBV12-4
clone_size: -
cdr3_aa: CASSLMGAGYTF
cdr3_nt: TGTGCCAGCAGTTTAATGGGGGCTGGCTACACCTTC

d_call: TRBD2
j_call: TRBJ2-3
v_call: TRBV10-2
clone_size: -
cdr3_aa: CASSERGGTDTQYF
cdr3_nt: TGCGCCAGCAGTGAGCGGGGGGGCACAGATACGCAGTATTTT